Below are 29 T cell receptor beta chains sequenced from a single sample in a study of T cells in Graves' hyperthyroidism and ophthalmopathy. The source material, RNA transcripts, was used to amplify TCR beta CDR3 regions. RT-PCR in the first round (using the HTBI primer set) targeted the TCR CDR3. TCRdb itself ran the multiplex PCR reads through MiXCR, one entry per CDR3 protein. The data hold 650,000 to 800,000 distinct CDR3 sequences, with just under 45% observed a single time. What was sequenced was peripheral blood or thyroid tissue (not recorded which). The source of these receptors is an adult man with Graves' disease, either hyperthyroidism or ophthalmopathy (not recorded which).

The chain carries TRBV25-1 and TRBJ1-1, with 7 bases lining up with TRBD1. CDR1 and CDR2 from the germline V gene are MGHDK and SYGVNS. The CDR3 spans 18 residues. With 3 bases clipped from V and 0 bases from J, the junction kept 13 bases outside the gene matches. In nucleotides, the CDR3 is TGTGCCAGCAGTGACACGACCGGGACAGCGCAACTGAACACTGAAGCTTTCTTT. This codes for CASSDTTGTAQLNTEAFF. Together with reference TRBV25-1 and TRBJ1-1, the CDR3 gives the full variable domain: EADIYQTPRYLVIGTGKKITLECSQTMGHDKMYWYQQDPGMELHLIHYSYGVNSTEKGDLSSESTVSRIRTEHFPLTLESARPSHTSQYLCASSDTTGTAQLNTEAFFGQGTRLTVV.

Comment on this clonotype: Since no conserved phenylalanine or tryptophan closes the CDR3, a read error is the likely cause. The DNA is left out, because the CDR3 cannot be placed on it with certainty; the CDR3 is given as TCRdb lists it. CDR3 sequence reads: CASRTDRGV. This chain connects TRBV7-6 to TRBJ1-4; the D segment call TRBD1 is taken from the table without a DNA check. Germline loops: CDR1 SGHVS, CDR2 FNYEAQ. Counting both end residues, the CDR3 totals 9 amino acids.

This clonotype was observed a single time. Here the CDR3 reads CASRPLAGYNEKLFF. CDR3 in DNA: TGTGCCAGCAGGCCTCTAGCGGGATACAATGAAAAACTGTTTTTT. The chain is built from TRBV2 and TRBJ1-4; D ambiguous. The CDR3 runs 15 residues. The V and J ends lost 6 bases and 5 bases respectively, with 16 bases between them. Germline values: CDR1 SNHLY, CDR2 FYNNEI.

The genes are TRBV6-6 and TRBJ2-7; D is undetermined. CDR1 is MNHNY and CDR2 is SVGAGI in the germline V gene (reference sequence). V lost 6 bases, J lost 6 bases, and 12 bases lay in between. This CDR3 is built from 12 residues. DNA for the CDR3: TGTGCCAGCAGCCTCGATGCCAGCGAGCAGTACTTC. Amino acid sequence: CASSLDASEQYF.

CDR3 sequence: CASSLEGAASSYNEQFF. The CDR3, as DNA: TGTGCCAGCAGCTTAGAGGGTGCAGCTTCCTCCTACAATGAGCAGTTCTTC. The chain carries TRBV7-6 and TRBJ2-1; D is unresolved. There are 17 residues in the CDR3. Germline values: CDR1 SGHVS, CDR2 FNYEAQ. V shed 1 base and J shed 0 bases, with 13 bases lying between them.

This clonotype was picked up one time. The DNA for the CDR3 is TGTGCCAGCAGCCCACGGGGGACAGTTGGGTACGAGCAGTACTTC. Amino acids: CASSPRGTVGYEQYF. This rearrangement joins TRBV7-2 to TRBJ2-7; TRBD1 might be the D (7 bases). CDR1 and CDR2 (germline): SGHTA, FQGNSA. Trimming pared 5 bases from V and 4 bases from J, leaving 18 bases between. CDR3 size: 15 residues.

This clonotype was found many times. V gene TRBV5-1 combines with J gene TRBJ2-7, with D perhaps TRBD1 (6 bases). The CDR3 extends over 12 amino acids. The ends were cut back, 3 bases at V and 6 bases at J, with 10 bases in the middle. Germline V gene lookup returns CDR1 SGHRS and CDR2 YFSETQ. CDR3 nucleotide sequence: TGCGCCAGCAGCTCCAACAGGGTCGAGCAGTACTTC. Translation: CASSSNRVEQYF.

In regard to this clonotype: A read error may explain this, as a much larger clone is one base away. This chain links TRBV2 with TRBJ1-2, with 7 bases fitting TRBD1. With V trimmed by 5 bases and J by 4 bases, 10 bases remained unmatched. CDR3 length: 15 amino acids. Per the germline V gene, CDR1 is SNHLY and CDR2 is FYNNEI. The CDR3 loop is CASSPPGQQTYGYTF. The DNA for the CDR3 is TGTGCCAGCAGTCCTCCGGGACAGCAAACCTATGGCTACACCTTC.

The chain recombines TRBV20-1 with TRBJ2-7; TRBD2 agrees at 8 bases. The CDR3 consists of 14 residues. Germline V gene lookup returns CDR1 DFQATT and CDR2 SNEGSKA (reference sequence). J gave up 0 bases and V 2 bases, and 3 bases lay outside the gene matches. This chain's CDR3 is CSARTTSGSYEQYF. The CDR3 DNA sequence: TGCAGTGCTAGAACCACTAGCGGCTCCTACGAGCAGTACTTC.

Only a few counts were recorded for this clonotype. The CDR3 protein is CASSLSNRGSFMNTEAFF. DNA of the CDR3: TGCGCCAGCAGCTTGTCTAATAGAGGATCGTTCATGAACACTGAAGCTTTCTTT. The chain combines TRBV5-1 with TRBJ1-1; D ambiguous. The CDR3 sequence is 18 residues long. Per germline, CDR1 SGHRS and CDR2 YFSETQ. With 1 base removed from V and 0 bases from J, the gap between germline ends came to 19 bases.

Comment on this clonotype: Because the CDR3 is missing its conserved closing phenylalanine or tryptophan, this is likely a read error. It is unclear where the CDR3 begins or ends on the DNA, so no DNA is shown, and the CDR3 is as TCRdb lists it. The chain is built from TRBV15 and TRBJ2-7; the DNA was not used to check the table's D call, TRBD2. Germline V gene lookup returns CDR1 LNHNV and CDR2 YYDKDF (reference sequence). The CDR3 comprises 9 residues, both ends counted. CDR3 amino acids: CATSRGRGT.

The chain combines TRBV10-2 with TRBJ2-7; D might be TRBD2 (6 bases). The CDR3 loop spans 14 amino acids. Germline assignment: CDR1 WSHSY and CDR2 SAAADI. V lost 4 bases, J lost 1 base, and 11 bases lay in between. The CDR3 region has the DNA TGCGCCAGCAGTGCTCGGAGGGTGTCCTACGAGCAGTACTTC. As protein: CASSARRVSYEQYF.

The chain carries TRBV6-6 and TRBJ2-5; 7 positions agree with TRBD1. The CDR3 runs 14 residues. Germline V gene data show CDR1 as MNHNY and CDR2 as SVGAGI (reference sequence). V shed 3 bases and J 3 bases; nucleotides not matched to a gene: 4. The DNA for the CDR3 is TGTGCCAGCAGTTATTGGGACAGCGAAGAGACCCAGTACTTC. Translated, it gives CASSYWDSEETQYF.

This clonotype was seen once. The genes are TRBV19 and TRBJ1-2, with TRBD1 identical over 8 bases. Losses at the gene ends were 8 bases for V and 4 bases for J; bases not matched to a gene: 9. CDR1 LNHDA and CDR2 SQIVND come from the germline V gene (reference sequence). This CDR3 is 14 amino acids long. DNA for the CDR3: TGTGCCAGTGAACAGGGGGTGAAAGGCTATGGCTACACCTTC. This sequence encodes CASEQGVKGYGYTF.

With regard to this clonotype: No conserved phenylalanine or tryptophan is present at the end of the CDR3, so a read error is the likely explanation. The DNA is omitted, as the CDR3 cannot be located on it reliably, and the CDR3 follows TCRdb's listing. The CDR3 loop reads CASSFSGANVLVL. The rearrangement joins TRBV7-9 to TRBJ2-6. Germline CDR1 is SEHNR and CDR2 is FQNEAQ (reference sequence). The CDR3 spans 13 residues, counting both ends.

This rearrangement joins TRBV20-1 to TRBJ2-2, with 10 bases fitting TRBD1. Germline CDR1 is DFQATT and CDR2 is SNEGSKA (reference sequence). The length of the CDR3 is 15 residues. J gave up 7 bases and V 3 bases, and 8 bases lay outside the gene matches. CDR3 coding DNA: TGCAGTGCTAGGGAACCGGGACAGGGGAGCGGGGAGCTGTTTTTT. This gives the protein CSAREPGQGSGELFF.

This clonotype turned up a few times. A much larger clone lies one base from this, so it may be a read error. The V call is TRBV7-9, the J call TRBJ1-4; no clear D gene. The CDR3 runs to 10 residues. The germline CDR1 and CDR2 sequences are SEHNR and FQNEAQ (reference sequence). Trimming removed 5 bases at V and 11 bases at J, with 6 bases between. The CDR3 DNA is TGTGCCAGCAGCGTAAGGAAACTGTTTTTT. The encoded protein is CASSVRKLFF.

This clonotype was observed a few times. The chain combines TRBV6-1 with TRBJ1-1, with TRBD1 as a possible D gene (6 bases). Trimming left V 4 bases short and J 2 bases short, with 11 bases between. There are 14 residues in the CDR3. CDR1 is MNHNS, CDR2 SASEGT, per germline. CDR3 residues: CASSATRGNTEAFF. CDR3 nucleotide sequence: TGTGCCAGCAGTGCTACCAGGGGAAACACTGAAGCTTTCTTT.

This clonotype was counted between two and nine times. The chain has TRBV15 and TRBJ2-3; D unresolved. V was pared by 4 bases and J by 4 bases, with 6 bases between. In germline, CDR1 is LNHNV, CDR2 YYDKDF (reference sequence). This CDR3 is built from 12 residues. In DNA form, the CDR3 reads TGTGCCACCAGCATCGGCTCAGATACGCAGTATTTT. Amino acid sequence: CATSIGSDTQYF.

This clonotype was counted many times. The chain recombines TRBV14 with TRBJ1-1; the D gene is possibly TRBD1 (5 bases). V was pared by 5 bases and J by 4 bases, with 20 bases between. The CDR3 covers 16 residues. Germline V gene sequence: CDR1 SGHDN, CDR2 FVKESK. DNA of the CDR3: TGTGCCAGCAGCTCCCTCGCCGGGGGTCTTGGCACTGAAGCTTTCTTT. Its protein is CASSSLAGGLGTEAFF.

This chain joins TRBV24-1 and TRBJ2-7, with TRBD1 matching 10 bases. J gave up 6 bases and V 6 bases, and 4 bases lay outside the gene matches. The CDR3 covers 13 residues. Germline values: CDR1 KGHDR, CDR2 SFDVKD. The CDR3 DNA is TGTGCCACCAGTCCGGGGACAGGGGCCGAGCAGTACTTC. Its translation is CATSPGTGAEQYF.

This clonotype was observed at least ten times. This chain uses TRBV5-8 with TRBJ2-5, with TRBD1 matching over 9 bases. Germline V lookup: CDR1 SGHTS, CDR2 YDEGEE. This CDR3 spans 14 amino acids. Trimming cost V 6 bases and J 5 bases; bases outside gene matches: 8. The CDR3 reads CASNPGGTGETQYF. The CDR3 DNA reads TGTGCCAGCAACCCAGGCGGGACAGGGGAGACCCAGTACTTC.

The chain carries TRBV29-1 and TRBJ2-7, with unresolved D. Germline lookup yields CDR1 SQVTM and CDR2 ANQGSEA. Trimming took off 5 bases at V and 6 bases at J, with 11 bases between the two ends. The CDR3 is made up of 11 amino acids. CDR3 sequence: CSVMARSEQYF. CDR3 coding DNA: TGCAGCGTTATGGCCAGGAGCGAGCAGTACTTC.

This clonotype was observed many times. V gene TRBV2 combines with J gene TRBJ1-1, with TRBD1 matching 8 bases. The CDR3 has 14 residues. In germline, CDR1 is SNHLY, CDR2 FYNNEI. Trimming cost V 6 bases and J 4 bases; bases outside gene matches: 7. CDR3 residues: CASRPDRVGTEAFF. The CDR3 DNA reads as TGTGCCAGCAGACCGGACAGGGTCGGCACTGAAGCTTTCTTT. Together with reference TRBV2 and TRBJ1-1, the CDR3 gives the full variable domain: EPEVTQTPSHQVTQMGQEVILRCVPISNHLYFYWYRQILGQKVEFLVSFYNNEISEKSEIFDDQFSVERPDGSNFTLKIRSTKLEDSAMYFCASRPDRVGTEAFFGQGTRLTVV.

This clonotype was seen ten or more times. The J gene is TRBJ1-2, the V gene TRBV2; unclear D gene. Germline V gene lookup returns CDR1 SNHLY and CDR2 FYNNEI. With 4 bases removed from V and 0 bases from J, the gap between germline ends came to 9 bases. The CDR3 loop spans 14 amino acids. CDR3 in DNA: TGTGCCAGCAGTGCTGGAGAGCCTAACTATGGCTACACCTTC. Amino acids: CASSAGEPNYGYTF.

This clonotype has more than one count but fewer than ten. This chain connects TRBV7-8 to TRBJ1-3; unclear D gene. The germline V gene encodes CDR1 SGHVS and CDR2 FQNEAQ. With 1 base removed from V and 2 bases from J, the gap between germline ends came to 12 bases. The CDR3 has 16 amino acids. CDR3 amino acids: CASSLVIGRAGNTIYF. CDR3 DNA sequence: TGTGCCAGCAGCTTAGTTATTGGGCGGGCTGGAAACACCATATATTTT.

The chain uses TRBV29-1 and TRBJ2-7, with TRBD2 matching over 13 bases. The junction had 5 bases not matched to a gene; V was cut back by 0 bases and J by 0 bases. The germline V gene encodes CDR1 SQVTM and CDR2 ANQGSEA. The CDR3 length is 17 residues. CDR3 residues: CSVEEDGTSGNSYEQYF. The CDR3 region has the DNA TGCAGCGTTGAAGAGGACGGGACTAGCGGGAACTCCTACGAGCAGTACTTC.

This rearrangement joins TRBV7-9 to TRBJ2-7; D is perhaps TRBD2 (5 bases). V was pared by 5 bases and J by 3 bases, with 14 bases between. Germline lookup yields CDR1 SEHNR and CDR2 FQNEAQ (reference sequence). This CDR3 has 14 residues. CDR3 amino acids: CASSRRAGSYEQYF. The CDR3 coding sequence is TGTGCCAGCAGCCGTAGGGCGGGCAGCTACGAGCAGTACTTC.

This clonotype has more than one count but fewer than ten. In nucleotides, the CDR3 is TGTGCCAGCAGTGAAGAAGGGGTTCAACCCCTCCACTTT. Its translation: CASSEEGVQPLHF. This chain joins TRBV2 and TRBJ1-6; the D gene is possibly TRBD1 (5 bases). The V gene lost 1 base and the J gene lost 12 bases, with 10 bases spanning the gap. The CDR3 is 13 residues long. CDR1 and CDR2 (germline): SNHLY, FYNNEI.